This T cell receptor (beta chain) was profiled in a study of cytomegalovirus exposure and HLA in healthy donors. Study-level results: Later analysis showed most CMV-associated TCR beta chains appearing HLA-restricted. HLA alleles showed associations with around 15,000 TCR beta sequences in a later analysis, at a 0.05 false discovery rate. Cytomegalovirus-associated TCR beta chains were listed, numbering roughly 150. Solely CMV serostatus was available to characterize immune exposure.

It was with 60 Vbeta and 13 Jbeta primers that the PCR ran. Assay: immunoSEQ multiplex PCR; the TCRdb copy retains only in-frame clones and omits some. In total, the table holds about 42,000 clones. With regard to this clone: The antigen is undetermined.

The origin of this receptor is a man between 25 and 39 years old in good health and CMV-seronegative. Sequenced material: PBMCs.

The DNA of the CDR3 is TGTGCCAGCAGCTTGGGGGGCAGGGGGCCGGTCGAGCAGTACTTC. Its protein is CASSLGGRGPVEQYF. This chain links TRBV4-2 with TRBJ2-7; 8 bases align to TRBD1. The J segment lost 6 bases and the V segment lost 5 bases, leaving 12 bases of the junction unmatched. This CDR3 has 15 amino acids. Germline V gene data show CDR1 as LGHNA and CDR2 as YNFKEQ.